Ten or more counts support the clone carrying this T cell receptor (beta chain). Its ends do not fully match the called genes, so a read error is possible. This entry belongs to a study of regulatory T cells in long-lasting Graves disease. Time point given: newly diagnosed GD, antithyroid drugs for less than 3 months. There was RNA extracted from PBMCs, and the TCR library was made from it. Library construction for TCR beta used iRepertoire HTBI primers and Arm-PCR of CDR3 regions. Source study methods: Samples jointly harbored fewer than 70 TRBV and approximately 15 TRBJ segments. One entry per CDR3 protein results from TCRdb running MiXCR on the multiplex PCR reads. TCRdb's processing, not the study's, gives the V and J calls here. The sample includes more than 450,000 distinct CDR3 sequences, roughly 17% of them seen just once. The data also belong to a second study, concerning T cells in Graves' hyperthyroidism and ophthalmopathy. Per that paper: First-round RT-PCR with HTBI primers amplified the TCR CDR3 region.

The sequences come from peripheral blood mononuclear cells (PBMCs), collected at new diagnosis, from a patient treated with antithyroid drugs. The TCR was taken from a man aged 35-49 years with Graves disease.

In nucleotides, the CDR3 is TGTGCCAGCAGCTTAGAGGGGAATTCACCCCTCCACTTT. Translating it yields CASSLEGNSPLHF. The rearrangement joins TRBV5-1 to TRBJ1-6; tentative D call: TRBD1 (5 bases). From germline, CDR1 is SGHRS and CDR2 YFSETQ. The CDR3 sequence is 13 residues long.